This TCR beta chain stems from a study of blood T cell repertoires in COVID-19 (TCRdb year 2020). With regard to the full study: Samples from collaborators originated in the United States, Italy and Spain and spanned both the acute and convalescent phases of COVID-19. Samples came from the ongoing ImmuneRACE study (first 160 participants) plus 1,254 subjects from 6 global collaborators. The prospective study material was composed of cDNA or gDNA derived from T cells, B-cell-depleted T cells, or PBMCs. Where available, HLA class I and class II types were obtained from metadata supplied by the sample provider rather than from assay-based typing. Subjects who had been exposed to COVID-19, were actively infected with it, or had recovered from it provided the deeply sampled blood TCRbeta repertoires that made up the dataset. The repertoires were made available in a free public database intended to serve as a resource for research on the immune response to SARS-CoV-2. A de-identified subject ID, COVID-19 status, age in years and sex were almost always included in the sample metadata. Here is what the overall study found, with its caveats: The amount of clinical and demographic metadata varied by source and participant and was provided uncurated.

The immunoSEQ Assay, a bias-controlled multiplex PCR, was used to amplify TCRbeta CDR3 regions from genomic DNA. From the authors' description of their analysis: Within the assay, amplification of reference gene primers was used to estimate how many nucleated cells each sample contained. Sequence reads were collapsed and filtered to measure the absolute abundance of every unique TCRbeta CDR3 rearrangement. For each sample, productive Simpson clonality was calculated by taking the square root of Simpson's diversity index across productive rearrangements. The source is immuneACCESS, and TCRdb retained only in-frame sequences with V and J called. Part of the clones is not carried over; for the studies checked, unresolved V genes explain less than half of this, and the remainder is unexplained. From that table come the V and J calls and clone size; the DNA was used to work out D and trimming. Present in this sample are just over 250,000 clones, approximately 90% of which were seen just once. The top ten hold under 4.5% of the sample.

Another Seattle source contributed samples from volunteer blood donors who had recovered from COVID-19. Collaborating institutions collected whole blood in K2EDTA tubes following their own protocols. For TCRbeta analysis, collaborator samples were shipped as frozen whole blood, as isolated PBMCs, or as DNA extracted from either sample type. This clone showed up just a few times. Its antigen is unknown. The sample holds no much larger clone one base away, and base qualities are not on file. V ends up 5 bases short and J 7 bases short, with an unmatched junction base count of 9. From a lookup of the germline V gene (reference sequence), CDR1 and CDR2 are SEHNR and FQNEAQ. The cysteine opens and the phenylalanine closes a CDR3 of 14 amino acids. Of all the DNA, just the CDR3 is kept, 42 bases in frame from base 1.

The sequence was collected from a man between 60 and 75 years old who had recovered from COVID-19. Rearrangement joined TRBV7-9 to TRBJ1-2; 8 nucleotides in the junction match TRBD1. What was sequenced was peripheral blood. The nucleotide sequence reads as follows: TGTGCCAGCAGCCCAGGCGACAGGGGTACTGGCTACACCTTC. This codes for CASSPGDRGTGYTF.